The sequence of this T cell receptor (beta chain) was determined in a study of blood T cell repertoires in COVID-19. About the study: The study drew acute and convalescent COVID-19 samples from the United States, Italy and Spain.

The length of the CDR3 is 15 residues. Germline V lookup: CDR1 MNHEY, CDR2 SMNVEV (reference sequence). Trimming removed 3 bases from V and 0 bases from J, with 9 bases in between. TCRdb keeps only in-frame clones here, not all; method: immunoSEQ multiplex PCR. The sample includes tens of thousands of clones, 80% to 90% seen only once; the top ten take around 2.7%. This sequence joins TRBV27 and TRBJ1-5; D might be TRBD1 (5 bases). The specimen was peripheral blood. The receptor was derived from an elderly man with acute or convalescent COVID-19. The CDR3 DNA reads TGTGCCAGCAGTTTGGGGGGGATTAGCAATCAGCCCCAGCATTTT. Residues: CASSLGGISNQPQHF.